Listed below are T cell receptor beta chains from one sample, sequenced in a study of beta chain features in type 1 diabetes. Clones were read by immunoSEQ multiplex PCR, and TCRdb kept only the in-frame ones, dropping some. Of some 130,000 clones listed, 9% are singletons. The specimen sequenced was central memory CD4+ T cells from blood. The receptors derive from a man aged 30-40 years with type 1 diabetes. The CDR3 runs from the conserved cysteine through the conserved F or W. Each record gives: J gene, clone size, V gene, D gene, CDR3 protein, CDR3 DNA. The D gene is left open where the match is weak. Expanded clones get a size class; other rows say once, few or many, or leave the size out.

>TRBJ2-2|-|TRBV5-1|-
CASSKQGSNTGELFF
TGCGCCAGCAGCAAACAGGGATCGAACACCGGGGAGCTGTTTTTT
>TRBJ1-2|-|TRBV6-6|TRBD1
CASSHSTGRGGYTF
TGTGCCAGCAGTCACTCGACAGGGCGGGGTGGCTACACCTTC
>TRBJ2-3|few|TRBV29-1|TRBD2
CSVDRPSGGPDTQYF
TGCAGCGTTGATAGGCCTAGCGGGGGACCAGATACGCAGTATTTT
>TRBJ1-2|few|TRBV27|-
CASSSLQGGGYTF
TGTGCCAGCAGTTCACTACAGGGTGGTGGCTACACCTTC
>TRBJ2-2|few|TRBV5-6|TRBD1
CASSLVYPFGTGAGELFF
TGTGCCAGCAGCTTGGTTTACCCGTTTGGTACAGGGGCCGGGGAGCTGTTTTTT
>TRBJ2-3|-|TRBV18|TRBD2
CASSPRLAGSTDTQYF
TGTGCCAGCTCACCTCGACTAGCGGGGAGCACAGATACGCAGTATTTT
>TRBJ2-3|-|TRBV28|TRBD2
CASSLAAGGQYF
TGTGCCAGCAGTTTGGCGGCGGGGGGGCAGTATTTT
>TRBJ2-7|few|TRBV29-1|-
CSVAQYYEQYF
TGCAGCGTTGCACAGTACTACGAGCAGTACTTC
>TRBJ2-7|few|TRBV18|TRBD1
CASSWGQGPYEQYF
TGTGCCAGCTCGTGGGGACAGGGGCCCTACGAGCAGTACTTC
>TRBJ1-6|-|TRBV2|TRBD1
CASSLRGDSPLHF
TGTGCCAGCAGCCTCAGGGGGGATTCACCCCTCCACTTT
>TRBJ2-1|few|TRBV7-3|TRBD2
CASSLSLAGAHNEQFF
TGTGCCAGCAGCTTATCTCTAGCGGGGGCTCACAATGAGCAGTTCTTC
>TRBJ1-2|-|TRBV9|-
CASSVAGGGVYDGYTF
TGTGCCAGCAGCGTAGCTGGGGGGGGCGTTTACGATGGCTACACCTTC
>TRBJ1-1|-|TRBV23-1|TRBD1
CASTLIEGQMKNTEAFF
TGCGCCAGCACCTTAATCGAGGGACAGATGAAAAACACTGAAGCTTTCTTT
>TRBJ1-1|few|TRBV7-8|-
CASSLNFFVGGKTEAFF
TGTGCCAGCAGCTTAAACTTCTTCGTGGGGGGAAAGACTGAAGCTTTCTTT
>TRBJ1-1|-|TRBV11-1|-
CASSLGAEAFF
TGTGCCAGCAGCTTAGGAGCTGAAGCTTTCTTT
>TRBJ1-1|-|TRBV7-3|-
CASSWGTRNTEAFF
TGTGCCAGCAGCTGGGGGACTCGGAACACTGAAGCTTTCTTT
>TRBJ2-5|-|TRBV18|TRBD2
CASSLRSGTSGMQTQYF
TGTGCCAGCTCACTAAGGAGCGGGACTAGCGGGATGCAGACCCAGTACTTC
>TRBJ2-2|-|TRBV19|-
CASSIGLATGNTGELFF
TGTGCCAGTAGTATAGGATTGGCGACAGGGAACACCGGGGAGCTGTTTTTT
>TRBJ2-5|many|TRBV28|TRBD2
CASSWLAGGQETQYF
TGTGCCAGCAGTTGGTTGGCGGGGGGCCAAGAGACCCAGTACTTC
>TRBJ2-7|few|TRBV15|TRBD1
CATSRVHGTGSYEQYF
TGTGCCACCAGCAGAGTTCATGGGACAGGGTCCTACGAGCAGTACTTC
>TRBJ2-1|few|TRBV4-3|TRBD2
CASSQISGVDEQFF
TGCGCCAGCAGCCAGATTAGCGGGGTCGATGAGCAGTTCTTC
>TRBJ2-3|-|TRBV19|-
CASSNRASTDTQYF
TGTGCCAGTAGCAACAGGGCTAGCACAGATACGCAGTATTTT
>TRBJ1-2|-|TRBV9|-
CASSVGGNNPTNYGYTF
TGTGCCAGCAGCGTAGGCGGGAATAACCCGACTAACTATGGCTACACCTTC
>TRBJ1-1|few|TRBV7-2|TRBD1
CASSLRSGGGEAFF
TGTGCCAGCAGCCTCAGGTCAGGGGGCGGTGAAGCTTTCTTT
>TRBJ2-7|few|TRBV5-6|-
CASSPVGAEEQYF
TGTGCCAGCAGCCCAGTGGGGGCTGAAGAGCAGTACTTC
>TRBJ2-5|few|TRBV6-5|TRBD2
CASRARGDQETQYF
TGTGCCAGCAGGGCTCGGGGGGATCAAGAGACCCAGTACTTC
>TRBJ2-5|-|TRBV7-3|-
CASSFPGNQETQYF
TGTGCCAGCAGCTTCCCAGGGAACCAAGAGACCCAGTACTTC
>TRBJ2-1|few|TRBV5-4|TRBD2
CASSLALAGAYNEQFF
TGTGCCAGCAGCTTAGCGCTAGCGGGGGCTTACAATGAGCAGTTCTTC
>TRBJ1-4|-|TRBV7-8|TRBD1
CASSLAEGQGNEKLFF
TGTGCCAGCAGCTTAGCGGAAGGACAGGGGAATGAAAAACTGTTTTTT
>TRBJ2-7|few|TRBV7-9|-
CASSSTRYEQYF
TGTGCCAGCAGCTCGACACGGTACGAGCAGTACTTC
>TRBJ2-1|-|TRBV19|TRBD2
CASSRGTSGDEQFF
TGTGCCAGTAGTAGGGGGACTAGCGGGGATGAGCAGTTCTTC
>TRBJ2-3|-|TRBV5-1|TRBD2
CASSRSGSLDTQYF
TGCGCCAGCAGCCGTAGCGGGAGTTTGGATACGCAGTATTTT
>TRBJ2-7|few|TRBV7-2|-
CASSLVRGQYF
TGTGCCAGCAGCTTAGTGCGGGGGCAGTACTTC
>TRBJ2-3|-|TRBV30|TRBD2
CAWRRAGVNTDTQYF
TGTGCCTGGAGAAGAGCGGGGGTTAACACAGATACGCAGTATTTT
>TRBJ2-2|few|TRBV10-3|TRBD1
CAISELGTVNTGELFF
TGTGCCATCAGTGAGCTGGGGACAGTAAACACCGGGGAGCTGTTTTTT
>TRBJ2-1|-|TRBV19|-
CASGTGLWANEQFF
TGTGCCAGTGGAACCGGCTTATGGGCAAATGAGCAGTTCTTC
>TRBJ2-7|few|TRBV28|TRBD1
CASFTGQGTYEQYF
TGTGCCAGTTTCACGGGACAGGGAACCTACGAGCAGTACTTC
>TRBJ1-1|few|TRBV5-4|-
CASSLDGVEAFF
TGTGCCAGCAGCTTGGACGGGGTTGAAGCTTTCTTT
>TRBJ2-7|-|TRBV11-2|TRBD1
CASSVDRGGEQYF
TGTGCCAGCAGCGTAGACAGGGGTGGCGAGCAGTACTTC
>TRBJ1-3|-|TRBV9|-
CASSEGLRLSSGNTIYF
TGTGCCAGCAGCGAGGGGCTGAGGCTAAGCTCTGGAAACACCATATATTTT
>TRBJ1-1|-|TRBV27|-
CASSFLMNTEAFF
TGTGCCAGCAGTTTCCTTATGAACACTGAAGCTTTCTTT
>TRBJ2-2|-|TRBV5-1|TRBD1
CASSHRTGRNTGELFF
TGCGCCAGCAGTCATAGGACAGGAAGAAACACCGGGGAGCTGTTTTTT
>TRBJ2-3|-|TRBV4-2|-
CASSQEASTDTQYF
TGTGCCAGCAGCCAAGAGGCTAGCACAGATACGCAGTATTTT
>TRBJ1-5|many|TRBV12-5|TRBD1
CAEAGTGGPEYNQPQHF
TGTGCTGAGGCTGGGACAGGGGGCCCGGAGTACAATCAGCCCCAGCATTTT
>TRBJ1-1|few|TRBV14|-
CASSWTDTEAFF
TGTGCCAGCAGCTGGACAGACACTGAAGCTTTCTTT
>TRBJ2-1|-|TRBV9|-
CASSQNLSDEQFF
TGTGCCAGCAGCCAAAACCTATCCGATGAGCAGTTCTTC
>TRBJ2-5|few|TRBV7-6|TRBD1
CASSLGTGFGETQYF
TGTGCCAGCAGCTTAGGGACAGGATTTGGGGAGACCCAGTACTTC
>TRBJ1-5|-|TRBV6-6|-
CASSLGTSVQHF
TGTGCCAGCAGTTTAGGGACAAGCGTCCAGCATTTT
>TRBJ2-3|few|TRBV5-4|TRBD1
CASSPRGQGDTQYF
TGTGCCAGCAGCCCTAGGGGGCAAGGAGATACGCAGTATTTT
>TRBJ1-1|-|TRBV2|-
CASSRELGNTEAFF
TGTGCCAGCAGTCGGGAGCTCGGGAACACTGAAGCTTTCTTT
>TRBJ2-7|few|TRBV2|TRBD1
CASSLGQGEQYF
TGTGCCAGCAGTCTGGGACAGGGCGAACAGTACTTC
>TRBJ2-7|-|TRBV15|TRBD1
CATSRDDRGQYF
TGTGCCACCAGCAGAGACGACAGGGGGCAGTACTTC
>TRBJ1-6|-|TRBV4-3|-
CASSQVAGGGSPLHF
TGCGCCAGCAGCCAAGTGGCTGGGGGAGGGTCACCCCTCCACTTT
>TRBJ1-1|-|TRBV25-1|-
CASVRGNTEAFF
TGTGCCAGCGTCCGGGGGAACACTGAAGCTTTCTTT